The rows below give T cell receptor beta chains drawn from one sample of a study of B cell selection in AIRE deficiency. Libraries were prepared by immunoSEQ multiplex PCR; TCRdb keeps only in-frame clonotypes and omits some of them. Of about 26,000 clones in the sample, 92% were seen once. The sequenced sample consisted of CD4+CD25+ Tregs sorted from PBMCs. The receptors were sampled from a human donor in good health. Both conserved end residues are part of each CDR3. A D gene is named only where the DNA matches it firmly. Clone size, where shown, is once, few, many, or a class for clones that have expanded.

abundance: NA
j_gene: TRBJ2-3
d_gene: NA
v_gene: TRBV10-3
CDR3nt: TGTGCCATCAGTGGGTCCACAGGCACAGATACGCAGTATTTT
CDR3aa: CAISGSTGTDTQYF

abundance: NA
j_gene: TRBJ1-5
d_gene: NA
v_gene: TRBV10-3
CDR3nt: TGTGCCATCAGTGTGACGGATTATTACCCCCAGCATTTT
CDR3aa: CAISVTDYYPQHF

abundance: NA
j_gene: TRBJ1-5
d_gene: NA
v_gene: TRBV15
CDR3nt: TGTGCCACCAGCAGAGAAGTCATATACAATCAGCCCCAGCATTTT
CDR3aa: CATSREVIYNQPQHF

abundance: NA
j_gene: TRBJ1-2
d_gene: NA
v_gene: TRBV2
CDR3nt: TGTGCCAGCAGTTTGGAAGGGTTTGGCTACACCTTC
CDR3aa: CASSLEGFGYTF

abundance: medium-sized
j_gene: TRBJ2-7
d_gene: NA
v_gene: TRBV21-1
CDR3nt: TGTGCCAGCAGCAATCGACAGGGTTGGTACTTC
CDR3aa: CASSNRQGWYF

abundance: medium-sized
j_gene: TRBJ1-3
d_gene: NA
v_gene: TRBV5-1
CDR3nt: TGCGCCAGCAGCTTAGTGGGACCCAGCTCTGGAAACACCATATATTTT
CDR3aa: CASSLVGPSSGNTIYF

abundance: NA
j_gene: TRBJ2-7
d_gene: NA
v_gene: TRBV6-5
CDR3nt: TGTGCCAGCAGTTACTCGGTCAGGGGGGTATACGAGCAGTACTTC
CDR3aa: CASSYSVRGVYEQYF

abundance: NA
j_gene: TRBJ1-5
d_gene: NA
v_gene: TRBV15
CDR3nt: TGTGCCACCAGCAGAGATAATGGACATAGCAATCAGCCCCAGCATTTT
CDR3aa: CATSRDNGHSNQPQHF

abundance: NA
j_gene: TRBJ1-1
d_gene: NA
v_gene: TRBV18
CDR3nt: TGTGCCAGCTCACCTTTTTTGATTGACGCTGAAGCTTTCTTT
CDR3aa: CASSPFLIDAEAFF

abundance: NA
j_gene: TRBJ1-2
d_gene: NA
v_gene: TRBV7-9
CDR3nt: TGTGCCAGCAGCTTAGTCAACAACTATGGCTACACCTTC
CDR3aa: CASSLVNNYGYTF

abundance: NA
j_gene: TRBJ2-7
d_gene: TRBD2
v_gene: TRBV30
CDR3nt: TGTGCCTGGAAGGGACTAGCGGCACCTACCTACGAGCAGTACTTC
CDR3aa: CAWKGLAAPTYEQYF

abundance: NA
j_gene: TRBJ1-1
d_gene: NA
v_gene: TRBV7-9
CDR3nt: TGTGCCAGCAGCCTACAGGAGAACACTGAAGCTTTCTTT
CDR3aa: CASSLQENTEAFF

abundance: NA
j_gene: TRBJ2-2
d_gene: TRBD1
v_gene: TRBV7-2
CDR3nt: TGTGCCAGCAACCCGACAGGGTATGGTGGGGAGCTGTTTTTT
CDR3aa: CASNPTGYGGELFF

abundance: NA
j_gene: TRBJ2-3
d_gene: NA
v_gene: TRBV5-1
CDR3nt: TGCGCCAGCAGCCTGACGGAGGGTCCGCAGTATTTT
CDR3aa: CASSLTEGPQYF

abundance: NA
j_gene: TRBJ1-2
d_gene: TRBD1
v_gene: TRBV7-8
CDR3nt: TGTGCCAGCAGCTTAGCTGGGACAGGGGCTAACTATGGCTACACCTTC
CDR3aa: CASSLAGTGANYGYTF

abundance: NA
j_gene: TRBJ2-7
d_gene: NA
v_gene: TRBV18
CDR3nt: TGTGCCAGCTCCGGGGGGCCCTCCTACGAGCAGTACTTC
CDR3aa: CASSGGPSYEQYF

abundance: NA
j_gene: TRBJ2-3
d_gene: NA
v_gene: TRBV5-8
CDR3nt: TGTGCCAGCAGCTTTCGGCAGCTCACAGATACGCAGTATTTT
CDR3aa: CASSFRQLTDTQYF

abundance: NA
j_gene: TRBJ2-1
d_gene: NA
v_gene: TRBV9
CDR3nt: TGTGCCAGCAGCGTAGTTGGAAAATCCGACAATGAGCAGTTCTTC
CDR3aa: CASSVVGKSDNEQFF

abundance: NA
j_gene: TRBJ1-5
d_gene: NA
v_gene: TRBV7-3
CDR3nt: TGTGCCAGCAGCTTAACAGGGAGCAATCAGCCCCAGCATTTT
CDR3aa: CASSLTGSNQPQHF

abundance: NA
j_gene: TRBJ2-2
d_gene: TRBD1
v_gene: TRBV5-1
CDR3nt: TGCGCCAGCAGCGCGGGACAGGGGACCGGGGAGCTGTTTTTT
CDR3aa: CASSAGQGTGELFF

abundance: NA
j_gene: TRBJ1-2
d_gene: NA
v_gene: TRBV7-3
CDR3nt: TGTGCCAGCAGCTTAATGCCAGGGACCGGCTACACCTTC
CDR3aa: CASSLMPGTGYTF

abundance: NA
j_gene: TRBJ2-3
d_gene: TRBD2
v_gene: TRBV6-1
CDR3nt: TGTGCCAGTGTCCTTCAAGCGGGGGCCTGGGATACGCAGTATTTT
CDR3aa: CASVLQAGAWDTQYF

abundance: NA
j_gene: TRBJ1-3
d_gene: TRBD1
v_gene: TRBV19
CDR3nt: TGTGCCAGTAGTCCCTCTGGACAGGGGATCTCTGGAAACACCATATATTTT
CDR3aa: CASSPSGQGISGNTIYF

abundance: NA
j_gene: TRBJ1-1
d_gene: NA
v_gene: TRBV6-6
CDR3nt: TGTGCCAGCAGTTACAGGGGAAAGAACACTGAAGCTTTCTTT
CDR3aa: CASSYRGKNTEAFF

abundance: NA
j_gene: TRBJ1-2
d_gene: TRBD1
v_gene: TRBV30
CDR3nt: TGTGCCTGGAGTTCTCAGACAGGGATCTATGGCTACACCTTC
CDR3aa: CAWSSQTGIYGYTF

abundance: NA
j_gene: TRBJ1-6
d_gene: NA
v_gene: TRBV7-8
CDR3nt: TGTGCCAGCAGCTTAGGAAGCGATTCACCCCTCCACTTT
CDR3aa: CASSLGSDSPLHF

abundance: NA
j_gene: TRBJ1-2
d_gene: NA
v_gene: TRBV19
CDR3nt: TGTGCCAGTAGTATTGAAGGGCCTGGCTATGGCTACACCTTC
CDR3aa: CASSIEGPGYGYTF

abundance: NA
j_gene: TRBJ2-1
d_gene: NA
v_gene: TRBV6-5
CDR3nt: TGTGCCAGCAGGGTGTCGGGCTACAATGAGCAGTTCTTC
CDR3aa: CASRVSGYNEQFF

abundance: NA
j_gene: TRBJ2-3
d_gene: NA
v_gene: TRBV18
CDR3nt: TGTGCCAGCTCACCAGGTGGGGCAGATACGCAGTATTTT
CDR3aa: CASSPGGADTQYF

abundance: NA
j_gene: TRBJ2-1
d_gene: TRBD2
v_gene: TRBV10-3
CDR3nt: TGTGCCATCAGTGCCATGTTGCGGGGGGGCCAGGGTGAGCAGTTCTTC
CDR3aa: CAISAMLRGGQGEQFF

abundance: once
j_gene: TRBJ1-2
d_gene: NA
v_gene: TRBV28
CDR3nt: TGTGCCAGCAGTTCAGGGACCGCCATCAACTATGGCTACACCTTC
CDR3aa: CASSSGTAINYGYTF

abundance: NA
j_gene: TRBJ1-4
d_gene: NA
v_gene: TRBV6-5
CDR3nt: TGTGCCAGCAGTTACTCTTTTACTAATGAAAAACTGTTTTTT
CDR3aa: CASSYSFTNEKLFF

abundance: NA
j_gene: TRBJ1-1
d_gene: TRBD1
v_gene: TRBV5-1
CDR3nt: TGCGCCAGCAGCTACGAAGGGACAGCAACCCTTGAAGCTTTCTTT
CDR3aa: CASSYEGTATLEAFF

abundance: NA
j_gene: TRBJ1-4
d_gene: NA
v_gene: TRBV7-2
CDR3nt: TGTGCCAGCACCACAGGGACCTACGAAAAACTGTTTTTT
CDR3aa: CASTTGTYEKLFF

abundance: NA
j_gene: TRBJ1-2
d_gene: NA
v_gene: TRBV7-9
CDR3nt: TGTGCCAGCAGCTTAATCACTCGGGGGGCTTCTGGCTACACCTTC
CDR3aa: CASSLITRGASGYTF

abundance: NA
j_gene: TRBJ2-2
d_gene: TRBD2
v_gene: TRBV19
CDR3nt: TGTGCCAGTAGCATAGCGGGGTACACCGGGGAGCTGTTTTTT
CDR3aa: CASSIAGYTGELFF

abundance: NA
j_gene: TRBJ1-1
d_gene: NA
v_gene: TRBV6-5
CDR3nt: TGTGCCAGCAGTTACGCGGGTCGTGAAGCTTTCTTT
CDR3aa: CASSYAGREAFF

abundance: NA
j_gene: TRBJ2-5
d_gene: TRBD2
v_gene: TRBV11-2
CDR3nt: TGTGCCAGCAGCTTAAGCGGGGGGGTGGATGAGACCCAGTACTTC
CDR3aa: CASSLSGGVDETQYF

abundance: NA
j_gene: TRBJ1-1
d_gene: NA
v_gene: TRBV6-6
CDR3nt: TGTGCCAGCAGTCCCCCCCATTTAAACACTGAAGCTTTCTTT
CDR3aa: CASSPPHLNTEAFF

abundance: NA
j_gene: TRBJ2-5
d_gene: TRBD1
v_gene: TRBV6-5
CDR3nt: TGTGCCAGCAGTTACTCGAGTGACAGGGGGGAGACCCAGTACTTC
CDR3aa: CASSYSSDRGETQYF

abundance: once
j_gene: TRBJ2-7
d_gene: TRBD1
v_gene: TRBV5-1
CDR3nt: TGCGCCAGCAGCACAGAGGGACAGGGGTTCCACGAGCAGTACTTC
CDR3aa: CASSTEGQGFHEQYF

abundance: NA
j_gene: TRBJ2-5
d_gene: NA
v_gene: TRBV18
CDR3nt: TGTGCCAGCTCCCCACAAGAGACCCAGTACTTC
CDR3aa: CASSPQETQYF

abundance: NA
j_gene: TRBJ2-7
d_gene: NA
v_gene: TRBV27
CDR3nt: TGTGCCAGCAGTTTCAAGGATACCTACGAGCAGTACTTC
CDR3aa: CASSFKDTYEQYF

abundance: NA
j_gene: TRBJ2-1
d_gene: TRBD2
v_gene: TRBV29-1
CDR3nt: TGCAGCGTTCTTAGCGGGGGGCTTAACAATGAGCAGTTCTTC
CDR3aa: CSVLSGGLNNEQFF

abundance: NA
j_gene: TRBJ2-5
d_gene: NA
v_gene: TRBV6-1
CDR3nt: TGTGCCAGCAGTGAATCTAGAAAGGGCCCAGGACTCCGACTGGAGACCCAGTACTTC
CDR3aa: CASSESRKGPGLRLETQYF

abundance: NA
j_gene: TRBJ2-3
d_gene: TRBD2
v_gene: TRBV30
CDR3nt: TGTGCCTGGGTTCAAGCGGGGCGTATGGGAGATACGCAGTATTTT
CDR3aa: CAWVQAGRMGDTQYF

abundance: NA
j_gene: TRBJ1-1
d_gene: NA
v_gene: TRBV7-9
CDR3nt: TGTGCCAGCAGCCCAGGCAGGGGCTATGACACTGAAGCTTTCTTT
CDR3aa: CASSPGRGYDTEAFF

abundance: NA
j_gene: TRBJ2-3
d_gene: NA
v_gene: TRBV27
CDR3nt: TGTGCCAGCAGGATAGGGAGGCGTGATACGCAGTATTTT
CDR3aa: CASRIGRRDTQYF

abundance: NA
j_gene: TRBJ1-6
d_gene: NA
v_gene: TRBV11-2
CDR3nt: TGTGCCAGCAGCTTAGCCCAGGGAGGGTGGAATTCACCCCTCCACTTT
CDR3aa: CASSLAQGGWNSPLHF

abundance: NA
j_gene: TRBJ2-5
d_gene: NA
v_gene: TRBV7-8
CDR3nt: TGTGCCAGCAGCTCGGCGAATTTATGGGAGACCCAGTACTTC
CDR3aa: CASSSANLWETQYF

abundance: NA
j_gene: TRBJ2-6
d_gene: NA
v_gene: TRBV6-1
CDR3nt: TGTGCCAGCAGTGAAGGACCAGGTTACGGGGCCAACGTCCTGACTTTC
CDR3aa: CASSEGPGYGANVLTF

abundance: NA
j_gene: TRBJ2-5
d_gene: TRBD2
v_gene: TRBV6-6
CDR3nt: TGTGCCAGCAGTCAGACTCTAGCGGAAGAGACCCAGTACTTC
CDR3aa: CASSQTLAEETQYF

abundance: once
j_gene: TRBJ1-1
d_gene: NA
v_gene: TRBV27
CDR3nt: TGTGCCAGCAGTTTATTAAGGGGGTTAGGGAACACTGAAGCTTTCTTT
CDR3aa: CASSLLRGLGNTEAFF

abundance: NA
j_gene: TRBJ1-1
d_gene: NA
v_gene: TRBV18
CDR3nt: TGTGCCAGCTCACCAGGGTTTGGCACTGAAGCTTTCTTT
CDR3aa: CASSPGFGTEAFF

abundance: NA
j_gene: TRBJ1-1
d_gene: NA
v_gene: TRBV10-3
CDR3nt: TGTGCCATCAGTGAGCGGGGAGGAAACACTGAAGCTTTCTTT
CDR3aa: CAISERGGNTEAFF

abundance: NA
j_gene: TRBJ2-7
d_gene: TRBD2
v_gene: TRBV6-5
CDR3nt: TGTGCCAGCAATCCTCTAGCGGGGGGCTCCTACGAGCAGTACTTC
CDR3aa: CASNPLAGGSYEQYF

abundance: once
j_gene: TRBJ1-1
d_gene: TRBD1
v_gene: TRBV14
CDR3nt: TGTGCCAGCAGCCAAGATATTTTAACAGGGGGTTTGACTGAAGCTTTCTTT
CDR3aa: CASSQDILTGGLTEAFF

abundance: NA
j_gene: TRBJ1-1
d_gene: TRBD1
v_gene: TRBV5-4
CDR3nt: TGTGCCAGCAGCTCCCGACAGGGGGCGTCGTTGGGCACTGAAGCTTTCTTT
CDR3aa: CASSSRQGASLGTEAFF

abundance: NA
j_gene: TRBJ1-2
d_gene: NA
v_gene: TRBV30
CDR3nt: TGTGCCTGGAGTGTACGGGTATTTAAGGGAAATTTCTATGGCTACACCTTC
CDR3aa: CAWSVRVFKGNFYGYTF